A selection of T cell receptor beta chains follows, all from one sample in a study of blood T cells in healthy people across ages. TCRdb used MiXCR to reprocess the 5' RACE reads, holding one entry per CDR3 protein. Of hundreds of thousands of distinct CDR3 sequences listed, around two fifths are singletons. The sample taken for sequencing was blood. The receptors here all came from a man between 60 and 70 years old in good health. Each CDR3 is given with its conserved first and last residue. D genes are given only for firm matches. The size field is filled for only some rows; it gives once, few, many or a size class.

v_gene: TRBV7-2
j_gene: TRBJ2-2
d_gene: .
abundance: .
CDR3aa: CASSLGPEGELFF
CDR3nt: TGTGCCAGCAGCTTAGGTCCCGAGGGGGAGCTGTTTTTT

v_gene: TRBV5-6
j_gene: TRBJ1-4
d_gene: TRBD1
abundance: few
CDR3aa: CASSLGGQGWKSEKLFF
CDR3nt: TGTGCCAGCAGCTTGGGAGGACAGGGGTGGAAGAGTGAAAAACTGTTTTTT

v_gene: TRBV6-1
j_gene: TRBJ2-1
d_gene: TRBD2
abundance: .
CDR3aa: CASSQTPRLAGGYEQFF
CDR3nt: TGTGCCAGCAGCCAAACTCCAAGACTAGCGGGGGGATATGAGCAGTTCTTC

v_gene: TRBV30
j_gene: TRBJ2-7
d_gene: TRBD1
abundance: few
CDR3aa: CAWSTGTGGMQYF
CDR3nt: TGTGCCTGGAGTACCGGGACAGGGGGTATGCAGTACTTC

v_gene: TRBV5-1
j_gene: TRBJ2-1
d_gene: .
abundance: .
CDR3aa: CASSKGVERGEQFF
CDR3nt: TGCGCCAGCAGCAAGGGTGTTGAACGCGGTGAGCAGTTCTTC

v_gene: TRBV2
j_gene: TRBJ2-7
d_gene: .
abundance: .
CDR3aa: CASQQRSYEQYF
CDR3nt: TGTGCCAGCCAGCAGCGATCCTACGAGCAGTACTTC

v_gene: TRBV2
j_gene: TRBJ2-7
d_gene: .
abundance: .
CDR3aa: CASRATHREQYF
CDR3nt: TGTGCCAGCAGAGCGACCCACCGCGAGCAGTACTTC

v_gene: TRBV15
j_gene: TRBJ2-2
d_gene: .
abundance: .
CDR3aa: CATGRDTGELFF
CDR3nt: TGTGCCACCGGCAGAGACACCGGGGAGCTGTTTTTT

v_gene: TRBV12-3/TRBV12-4
j_gene: TRBJ2-7
d_gene: TRBD1
abundance: .
CDR3aa: CASSSTGFRYEQYF
CDR3nt: TGTGCCAGCAGTTCGACAGGGTTTAGGTACGAGCAGTACTTC

v_gene: TRBV3-1
j_gene: TRBJ1-2
d_gene: .
abundance: .
CDR3aa: CASSRTEFNYGYTF
CDR3nt: TGTGCCAGCAGCCGGACAGAATTTAACTATGGCTACACCTTC

v_gene: TRBV4-1
j_gene: TRBJ2-3
d_gene: .
abundance: .
CDR3aa: CASSQVGGGGGFGTDTQYF
CDR3nt: TGCGCCAGCAGCCAAGTTGGGGGAGGGGGGGGCTTTGGCACAGATACGCAGTATTTT

v_gene: TRBV27
j_gene: TRBJ2-3
d_gene: .
abundance: .
CDR3aa: CASSPSPRTQYF
CDR3nt: TGTGCCAGCAGCCCTTCTCCAAGAACGCAGTATTTT

v_gene: TRBV25-1
j_gene: TRBJ2-5
d_gene: TRBD1
abundance: .
CDR3aa: CASSAGTGVVETQYF
CDR3nt: TGTGCCAGCAGTGCCGGGACAGGGGTAGTTGAGACCCAGTACTTC

v_gene: TRBV27
j_gene: TRBJ2-5
d_gene: TRBD1
abundance: once
CDR3aa: CASSLNRGLDEQYF
CDR3nt: TGTGCCAGCAGTTTAAACAGGGGGTTAGATGAGCAGTACTTC

v_gene: TRBV19
j_gene: TRBJ1-4
d_gene: .
abundance: few
CDR3aa: CASSIRRDEKLFF
CDR3nt: TGTGCCAGTAGTATACGAAGGGATGAAAAACTGTTTTTT

v_gene: TRBV7-6
j_gene: TRBJ2-5
d_gene: .
abundance: .
CDR3aa: CASTVFRGAETQYF
CDR3nt: TGTGCCAGCACCGTCTTCCGGGGTGCAGAGACCCAGTACTTC

v_gene: TRBV20-1
j_gene: TRBJ2-2
d_gene: .
abundance: few
CDR3aa: CSARARAGFSGELFF
CDR3nt: TGCAGTGCTAGGGCCCGCGCCGGGTTCTCCGGGGAGCTGTTTTTT

v_gene: TRBV2
j_gene: TRBJ2-1
d_gene: TRBD2
abundance: .
CDR3aa: CASRDQLADQFF
CDR3nt: TGTGCCAGCAGAGACCAACTAGCGGACCAGTTCTTC

v_gene: TRBV2
j_gene: TRBJ1-2
d_gene: TRBD1
abundance: .
CDR3aa: CASPQGAEYGYTF
CDR3nt: TGTGCCAGCCCCCAGGGGGCTGAATATGGCTACACCTTC

v_gene: TRBV15
j_gene: TRBJ2-1
d_gene: TRBD2
abundance: .
CDR3aa: CATSSPSGGSYNEQFF
CDR3nt: TGTGCCACCAGCAGCCCGAGCGGGGGGTCCTACAATGAGCAGTTCTTC

v_gene: TRBV6-6
j_gene: TRBJ1-5
d_gene: .
abundance: .
CDR3aa: CASSRGTQDSNQPQHF
CDR3nt: TGTGCCAGCAGTCGCGGGACGCAGGATAGCAATCAGCCCCAGCATTTT

v_gene: TRBV5-5
j_gene: TRBJ2-1
d_gene: .
abundance: few
CDR3aa: CASSLRTETYNEQFF
CDR3nt: TGTGCCAGCAGCTTGAGGACAGAAACCTACAATGAGCAGTTCTTC

v_gene: TRBV20-1
j_gene: TRBJ2-3
d_gene: TRBD2
abundance: .
CDR3aa: CSARFSGNTDTQYF
CDR3nt: TGCAGTGCTAGATTTAGCGGGAACACAGATACGCAGTATTTT

v_gene: TRBV24-1
j_gene: TRBJ2-1
d_gene: .
abundance: once
CDR3aa: CATSDLGQGNNEQFF
CDR3nt: TGTGCCACCAGTGATTTGGGGCAGGGGAACAATGAGCAGTTCTTC

v_gene: TRBV9
j_gene: TRBJ2-7
d_gene: TRBD1
abundance: .
CDR3aa: CASSPRQGAYYEQYF
CDR3nt: TGTGCCAGCAGCCCAAGACAGGGGGCCTACTACGAGCAGTACTTC

v_gene: TRBV6-1
j_gene: TRBJ1-1
d_gene: .
abundance: .
CDR3aa: CASSESGRVANTEAFF
CDR3nt: TGTGCCAGCAGTGAATCTGGCAGGGTTGCGAACACTGAAGCTTTCTTT

v_gene: TRBV6-5
j_gene: TRBJ1-2
d_gene: TRBD1
abundance: .
CDR3aa: CASSYWQGADGYTF
CDR3nt: TGTGCCAGCAGTTACTGGCAGGGGGCGGATGGCTACACCTTC

v_gene: TRBV20-1
j_gene: TRBJ1-1
d_gene: .
abundance: .
CDR3aa: CSTRVRSEAFF
CDR3nt: TGCAGTACTAGGGTGAGGTCTGAAGCTTTCTTT

v_gene: TRBV12-3/TRBV12-4
j_gene: TRBJ2-1
d_gene: TRBD2
abundance: few
CDR3aa: CASTPGGVAGLRQFF
CDR3nt: TGTGCCAGCACCCCCGGCGGGGTAGCGGGGTTGAGGCAGTTCTTC

v_gene: TRBV6-2/TRBV6-3
j_gene: TRBJ2-2
d_gene: TRBD2
abundance: .
CDR3aa: CACQRGSNTGELFF
CDR3nt: TGTGCCTGCCAGCGGGGGTCGAACACCGGGGAGCTGTTTTTT

v_gene: TRBV4-1
j_gene: TRBJ1-5
d_gene: TRBD1
abundance: few
CDR3aa: CASSQTGPNQPQHF
CDR3nt: TGCGCCAGCAGCCAGACAGGGCCCAATCAGCCCCAGCATTTT

v_gene: TRBV2
j_gene: TRBJ2-7
d_gene: .
abundance: .
CDR3aa: CASSTQGRGAYEQYF
CDR3nt: TGTGCCAGCAGTACCCAGGGGAGGGGGGCCTACGAGCAGTACTTC

v_gene: TRBV7-6
j_gene: TRBJ2-7
d_gene: .
abundance: .
CDR3aa: CAGSRRVQGLSSYNEQYF
CDR3nt: TGTGCCGGCAGCCGAAGGGTTCAGGGATTAAGCTCCTACAATGAGCAGTACTTC

v_gene: TRBV19
j_gene: TRBJ2-7
d_gene: .
abundance: .
CDR3aa: CASSNGTRGTTYEQYF
CDR3nt: TGTGCCAGTAGTAATGGGACAAGGGGGACAACCTACGAGCAGTACTTC

v_gene: TRBV4-3
j_gene: TRBJ2-3
d_gene: TRBD1
abundance: few
CDR3aa: CASSQGSGTVSTDTQYF
CDR3nt: TGCGCCAGCAGCCAAGGATCCGGGACAGTAAGCACAGATACGCAGTATTTT

v_gene: TRBV6-2/TRBV6-3
j_gene: TRBJ2-3
d_gene: TRBD2
abundance: .
CDR3aa: CASRNLAGGLTDTQYF
CDR3nt: TGTGCCAGCAGAAACCTGGCGGGGGGTCTCACAGATACGCAGTATTTT

v_gene: TRBV20-1
j_gene: TRBJ1-2
d_gene: .
abundance: .
CDR3aa: CSAEVGPNYGYTF
CDR3nt: TGCAGTGCAGAAGTGGGCCCTAACTATGGCTACACCTTC

v_gene: TRBV7-9
j_gene: TRBJ1-1
d_gene: .
abundance: .
CDR3aa: CASILRPNTEAFF
CDR3nt: TGTGCCAGCATCCTCCGGCCTAACACTGAAGCTTTCTTT

v_gene: TRBV4-1
j_gene: TRBJ2-1
d_gene: TRBD2
abundance: .
CDR3aa: CASSLPGGGFNNEQFF
CDR3nt: TGCGCCAGCAGCCTACCTGGGGGAGGGTTTAACAATGAGCAGTTCTTC

v_gene: TRBV6-2/TRBV6-3
j_gene: TRBJ2-5
d_gene: .
abundance: .
CDR3aa: CASSSSIETQYF
CDR3nt: TGTGCCAGCTCTTCTTCCATAGAGACCCAGTACTTC

v_gene: TRBV19
j_gene: TRBJ2-6
d_gene: .
abundance: .
CDR3aa: CASKEGSSGANVLTF
CDR3nt: TGTGCCAGTAAGGAGGGTAGCTCTGGGGCCAACGTCCTGACTTTC

v_gene: TRBV6-6
j_gene: TRBJ2-1
d_gene: .
abundance: .
CDR3aa: CASRRLENEQFF
CDR3nt: TGTGCCAGCAGACGACTAGAAAATGAGCAGTTCTTC

v_gene: TRBV19
j_gene: TRBJ2-1
d_gene: .
abundance: .
CDR3aa: CASSRPGTYNNEQFF
CDR3nt: TGTGCCAGTAGTAGACCCGGGACTTATAACAATGAGCAGTTCTTC

v_gene: TRBV20-1
j_gene: TRBJ2-7
d_gene: TRBD2
abundance: .
CDR3aa: CSARGISGRASEQYF
CDR3nt: TGCAGTGCTAGAGGAATTAGCGGGAGGGCATCCGAGCAGTACTTC

v_gene: TRBV11-1
j_gene: TRBJ2-5
d_gene: .
abundance: few
CDR3aa: CASSPVGVETQYF
CDR3nt: TGTGCCAGCAGCCCGGTGGGGGTAGAGACCCAGTACTTC

v_gene: TRBV5-1
j_gene: TRBJ2-1
d_gene: .
abundance: .
CDR3aa: CASSFGSISSYNEQFF
CDR3nt: TGCGCCAGCAGCTTTGGTTCGATCAGCTCCTACAATGAGCAGTTCTTC

v_gene: TRBV20-1
j_gene: TRBJ2-7
d_gene: .
abundance: .
CDR3aa: CSAYGGGSGEQYF
CDR3nt: TGCAGTGCTTACGGAGGGGGAAGTGGCGAGCAGTACTTC

v_gene: TRBV12-3/TRBV12-4
j_gene: TRBJ2-5
d_gene: .
abundance: few
CDR3aa: CASSTPQGLGTQYF
CDR3nt: TGTGCCAGCAGTACCCCGCAGGGGCTCGGGACCCAGTACTTC

v_gene: TRBV10-3
j_gene: TRBJ1-4
d_gene: .
abundance: .
CDR3aa: CTIKNGAENEKLFF
CDR3nt: TGTACCATCAAGAATGGGGCAGAAAATGAAAAACTGTTTTTT

v_gene: TRBV3-1
j_gene: TRBJ1-5
d_gene: .
abundance: few
CDR3aa: CASSKGRSNQPQHF
CDR3nt: TGTGCCAGCAGCAAAGGGCGGAGCAATCAGCCCCAGCATTTT

v_gene: TRBV24-1
j_gene: TRBJ2-1
d_gene: TRBD1
abundance: .
CDR3aa: CATSDLGQGAGEQFF
CDR3nt: TGTGCCACCAGTGATTTAGGACAGGGGGCTGGTGAGCAGTTCTTC

v_gene: TRBV5-1
j_gene: TRBJ2-3
d_gene: .
abundance: few
CDR3aa: CASSSSDATDTQYF
CDR3nt: TGCGCCAGCAGCTCCTCCGATGCAACAGATACGCAGTATTTT

v_gene: TRBV27
j_gene: TRBJ1-2
d_gene: .
abundance: .
CDR3aa: CARTQADYGYTF
CDR3nt: TGTGCCAGGACTCAGGCGGATTATGGCTACACCTTC

v_gene: TRBV28
j_gene: TRBJ2-7
d_gene: .
abundance: few
CDR3aa: CASSPPIQYEQYF
CDR3nt: TGTGCCAGCAGTCCCCCCATCCAGTACGAGCAGTACTTC